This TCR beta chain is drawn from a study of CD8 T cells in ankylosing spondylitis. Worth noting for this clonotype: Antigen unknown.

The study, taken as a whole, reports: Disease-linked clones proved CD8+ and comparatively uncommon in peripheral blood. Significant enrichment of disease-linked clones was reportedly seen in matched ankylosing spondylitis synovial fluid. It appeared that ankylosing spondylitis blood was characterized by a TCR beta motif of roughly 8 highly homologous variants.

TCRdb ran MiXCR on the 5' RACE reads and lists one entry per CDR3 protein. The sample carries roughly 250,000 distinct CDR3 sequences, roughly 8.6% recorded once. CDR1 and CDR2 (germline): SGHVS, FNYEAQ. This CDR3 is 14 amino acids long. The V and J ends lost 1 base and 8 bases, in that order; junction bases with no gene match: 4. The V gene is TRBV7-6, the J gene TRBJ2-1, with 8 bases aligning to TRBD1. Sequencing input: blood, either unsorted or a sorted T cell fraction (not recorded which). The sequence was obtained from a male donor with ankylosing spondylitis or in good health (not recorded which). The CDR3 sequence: CASSLETGAHEQFF. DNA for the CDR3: TGTGCCAGCAGCTTAGAGACAGGGGCTCATGAGCAGTTCTTC.